The T cell receptor (beta chain) described here comes from a study of cytomegalovirus exposure and HLA in healthy donors. Study-level findings and limits: Presence/absence analyses assumed roughly uniform sequencing depth across donors. Reportedly, cytomegalovirus status was diagnosed with high sensitivity and specificity. Later, TCR association rates were found to vary by HLA locus, highest for DRB1 and lowest for HLA-C.

With 60 Vbeta and 13 Jbeta primers, the PCR was carried out. Here immunoSEQ multiplex PCR was the method, and the copy in TCRdb shows in-frame clones only, minus some. The sample has about 130,000 clones; about four fifths are singletons. Germline V CDR1 and CDR2: MNHEY, SVGAGI. Deletions cut 5 bases from V and 4 bases from J, with 9 bases between. The CDR3 covers 13 residues. With respect to this clone: Its specificity is not known.

The sample comprised PBMCs. The rearrangement uses TRBV6-5 and TRBJ1-5, with D perhaps matching TRBD1 (5 bases). This receptor was obtained from a man aged 35-49 years in good health and CMV-seronegative. The CDR3 nucleotides are TGTGCCAGCAGTCGTGACAGAAATCAGCCCCAGCATTTT. It translates to CASSRDRNQPQHF.